This is a list of T cell receptor beta chains from one sample in a study of blood T cell repertoires in COVID-19. Sequenced by immunoSEQ multiplex PCR; TCRdb stores in-frame clones only, minus some. The data contain 200,000 to 250,000 clones, roughly 91% of them seen just once; the ten biggest clones take up roughly 7.2%. Sequencing used PBMCs or T cells enriched from blood (not recorded which). The receptors were gathered from a man aged 30 to 45 in a cohort exposed to, infected with or recovered from COVID-19 (not recorded which). Each CDR3 is given with its conserved first and last residue. D genes are given only for firm matches.

. | TRBV28 | 12 | CASSLFSEKLFF
TRBD1 | TRBV27 | 17 | CASSRDRGGFNQETQYF
. | TRBV12-5 | 14 | CASGLWLPPYEQYF
. | TRBV19 | 14 | CASNQADTQETQYF
TRBD1 | TRBV27 | 14 | CASSNRDSTYEQYF
. | TRBV28 | 13 | CASSFEVDTEAFF
TRBD1 | TRBV10-1 | 13 | CASTTGTADGYTF
. | TRBV28 | 16 | CASSPLGRWGTDTQYF
. | TRBV7-2 | 14 | CASSLGRSENIQYF
TRBD1 | TRBV2 | 14 | CASLDRGRSDTIYF
TRBD2 | TRBV10-3 | 16 | CAISGGTSGVTGELFF
TRBD2 | TRBV4-1 | 15 | CASSLRTSGEETQYF
TRBD1 | TRBV18 | 16 | CASSPRQGQDTGELFF
. | TRBV6-5 | 14 | CASSLQYSYNEQFF
. | TRBV7-2 | 14 | CASSLRPNTGELFF
. | TRBV15 | 14 | CATSREGSSDTQYF
TRBD1 | TRBV5-5 | 14 | CASSLRQGGQPQHF
. | TRBV11-2 | 14 | CASSSQQSNEKLFF
. | TRBV3-1/TRBV3-2 | 15 | CASSQAWGGNYEQYF
TRBD1 | TRBV5-8 | 18 | CASSYLRTGVITNEKLFF
. | TRBV7-9 | 12 | CASSLHGTEAFF
. | TRBV3-1/TRBV3-2 | 14 | CASSRQTGTGELFF
. | TRBV19 | 15 | CASSILAGDNSPLHF
. | TRBV13 | 15 | CASSLEGVENTEAFF
TRBD2 | TRBV5-1 | 16 | CASSSTSGSSYNEQFF
. | TRBV11-2 | 15 | CASSFSAQALYGYTF
. | TRBV12-5 | 15 | CASGLDSLLNTEAFF
. | TRBV3-1/TRBV3-2 | 16 | CASSQEKGAGYNEQFF
TRBD2 | TRBV24-1 | 18 | CATSDSRREDGLTDTQYF
. | TRBV25-1 | 14 | CASSEYTGNEKLFF
TRBD2 | TRBV6-5 | 16 | CASSYWSSGSAGELFF
TRBD1 | TRBV6-5 | 14 | CASSLGQGAKEQYF
TRBD2 | TRBV13 | 14 | CASRHGTSGSEQYF
. | TRBV10-3 | 14 | CASSSGRSPDTQYF
TRBD1 | TRBV5-5 | 17 | CASSFPTGGLTNEKLFF